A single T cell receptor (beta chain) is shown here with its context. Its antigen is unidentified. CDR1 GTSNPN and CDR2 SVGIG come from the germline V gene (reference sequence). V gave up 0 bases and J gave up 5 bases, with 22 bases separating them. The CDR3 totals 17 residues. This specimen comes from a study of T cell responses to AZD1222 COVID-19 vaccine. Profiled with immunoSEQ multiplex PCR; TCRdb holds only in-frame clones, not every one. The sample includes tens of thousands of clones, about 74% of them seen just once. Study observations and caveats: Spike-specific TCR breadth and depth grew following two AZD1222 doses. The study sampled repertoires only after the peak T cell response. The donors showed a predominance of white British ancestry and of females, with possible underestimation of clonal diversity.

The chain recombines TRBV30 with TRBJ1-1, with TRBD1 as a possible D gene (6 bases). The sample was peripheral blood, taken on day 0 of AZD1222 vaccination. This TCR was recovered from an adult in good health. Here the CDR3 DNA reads TGTGCCTGGAGTGTCCTAGGGGGGATTGGAATTAGGACTGAAGCTTTCTTT. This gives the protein CAWSVLGGIGIRTEAFF.